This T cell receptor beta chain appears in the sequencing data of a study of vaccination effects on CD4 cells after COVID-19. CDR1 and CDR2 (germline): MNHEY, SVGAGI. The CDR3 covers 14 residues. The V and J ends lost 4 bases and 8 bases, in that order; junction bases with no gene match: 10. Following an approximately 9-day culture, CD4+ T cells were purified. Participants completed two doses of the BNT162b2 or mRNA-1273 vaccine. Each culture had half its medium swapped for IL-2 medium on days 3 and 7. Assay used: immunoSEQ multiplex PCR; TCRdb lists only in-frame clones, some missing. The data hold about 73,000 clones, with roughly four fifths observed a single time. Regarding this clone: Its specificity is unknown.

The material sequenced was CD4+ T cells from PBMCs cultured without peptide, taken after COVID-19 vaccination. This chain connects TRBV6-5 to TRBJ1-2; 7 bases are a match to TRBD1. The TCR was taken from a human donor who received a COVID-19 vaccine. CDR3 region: CASSSARQGGGYTF. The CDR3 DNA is TGTGCCAGCAGTTCTGCCCGACAGGGAGGGGGCTACACCTTC.